A selection of T cell receptor beta chains follows, all from one sample in a study of somatic mutations in cytotoxic T cells in rheumatoid arthritis. The table came from immunoSEQ multiplex PCR; TCRdb's copy has only in-frame clones and leaves some out. Among roughly 13,000 clones, around 75% were seen once, and the ten largest hold less than 25%. Input material: CD8+ T cells sorted from blood. The receptors shown here come from an adult with rheumatoid arthritis. Each CDR3 is given with its conserved first and last residue. The D gene is left open where the match is weak. Expanded clones are given a class, and other clones once, few, many or no size at all.

D: TRBD2; V: TRBV11-3; size: NA; J: TRBJ2-1; DNA: TGTGCCAGCAGCCCCCGGACTAGCGGGATTAACAATGAGCAGTTCTTC; CDR3: CASSPRTSGINNEQFF
D: NA; V: TRBV30; size: NA; J: TRBJ2-7; DNA: TGTGCCTGGGCACCCTCCTTCTACGAGCAGTACTTC; CDR3: CAWAPSFYEQYF
D: NA; V: TRBV9; size: NA; J: TRBJ2-1; DNA: TGTGCCAGCAGCATGGACACCTACTACAATGAGCAGTTCTTC; CDR3: CASSMDTYYNEQFF
D: NA; V: TRBV9; size: NA; J: TRBJ1-2; DNA: TGTGCCAGCAGCGTAGTGTCGTCAACTCGGGGCTACACCTTC; CDR3: CASSVVSSTRGYTF
D: NA; V: TRBV29-1; size: NA; J: TRBJ2-7; DNA: TGCAGCGTCCATGACAGTTACGAGCAGTACTTC; CDR3: CSVHDSYEQYF
D: NA; V: TRBV28; size: once; J: TRBJ1-2; DNA: TGTGCCAGCACCACTGGGGGGTCGTATGGCTACACCTTC; CDR3: CASTTGGSYGYTF
D: NA; V: TRBV4-1; size: NA; J: TRBJ1-4; DNA: TGCGCCAGCAGCCTCCTGACGGACAGTCCAACTAATGAAAAACTGTTTTTT; CDR3: CASSLLTDSPTNEKLFF
D: NA; V: TRBV4-1; size: NA; J: TRBJ2-7; DNA: TGCGCCAGCAGCCGGGGGGCTACCGACTACGAGCAGTACTTC; CDR3: CASSRGATDYEQYF
D: TRBD1; V: TRBV19; size: NA; J: TRBJ2-4; DNA: TGTGCCAGTAGTAAAACAGGGGTGGTAAACATTCAGTACTTC; CDR3: CASSKTGVVNIQYF
D: NA; V: TRBV7-2; size: NA; J: TRBJ1-2; DNA: TGTGCCAGCAGCTTAGACTTTGGTGGGGCCTATGGCTACACCTTC; CDR3: CASSLDFGGAYGYTF
D: NA; V: TRBV2; size: NA; J: TRBJ2-7; DNA: TGTGCCAGCAGTGAGACACCTTCCTACGAGCAGTACTTC; CDR3: CASSETPSYEQYF
D: NA; V: TRBV6-1; size: NA; J: TRBJ1-2; DNA: TGTGCCAGCAGTGAAAGTCCTGGCAACTATGGCTACACCTTC; CDR3: CASSESPGNYGYTF
D: NA; V: TRBV7-2; size: once; J: TRBJ2-7; DNA: TGTGCCAGCAGCCTTACAACGCTAGATCTTGGCGAGCAGTACTTC; CDR3: CASSLTTLDLGEQYF